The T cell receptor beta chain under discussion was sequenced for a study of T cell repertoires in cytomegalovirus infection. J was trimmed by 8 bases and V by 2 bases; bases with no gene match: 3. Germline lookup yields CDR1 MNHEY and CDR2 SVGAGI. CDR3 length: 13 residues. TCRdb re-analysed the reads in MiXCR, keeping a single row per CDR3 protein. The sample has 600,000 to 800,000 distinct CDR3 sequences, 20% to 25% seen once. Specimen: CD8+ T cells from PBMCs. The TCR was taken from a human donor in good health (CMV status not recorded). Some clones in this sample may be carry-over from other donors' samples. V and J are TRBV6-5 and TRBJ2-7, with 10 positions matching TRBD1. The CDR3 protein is CASSYGQGEKQYF. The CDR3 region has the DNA TGTGCCAGCAGTTACGGACAGGGGGAAAAGCAGTACTTC.